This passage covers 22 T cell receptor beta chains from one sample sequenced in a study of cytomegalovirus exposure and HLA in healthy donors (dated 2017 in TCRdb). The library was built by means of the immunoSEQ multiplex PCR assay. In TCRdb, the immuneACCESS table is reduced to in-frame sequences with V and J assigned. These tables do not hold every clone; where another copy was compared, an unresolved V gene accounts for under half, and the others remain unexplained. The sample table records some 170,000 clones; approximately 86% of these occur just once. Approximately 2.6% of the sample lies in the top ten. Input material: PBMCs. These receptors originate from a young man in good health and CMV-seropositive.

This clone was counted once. CDR3 sequence reads: CASSVGVGANYGYTF. The CDR3, as DNA: TGTGCCAGCAGCGTAGGAGTAGGGGCTAACTATGGCTACACCTTC. This chain connects TRBV9 to TRBJ1-2; D may be TRBD1 (5 bases). V lost 0 bases and J 0 bases, leaving 9 bases between the germline ends. Per the germline V gene, CDR1 is SGDLS and CDR2 is YYNGEE. The CDR3 extends over 15 amino acids.

The CDR3 loop reads CASSLGDLVAGELFF. The DNA for the CDR3 is TGTGCCAGCAGCTTGGGCGACTTGGTCGCCGGGGAGCTGTTTTTT. V usage is TRBV5-6 and J usage is TRBJ2-2; unclear D gene. CDR1 and CDR2 (germline): SGHDT, YYEEEE. Between the trimmed V and J ends, which lost 0 bases and 6 bases, there was a span of 12 bases. The CDR3 sequence is 15 residues long. The whole variable domain, filled in from reference TRBV5-6 and TRBJ2-2, reads DAGVTQSPTHLIKTRGQQVTLRCSPKSGHDTVSWYQQALGQGPQFIFQYYEEEERQRGNFPDRFSGHQFPNYSSELNVNALLLGDSALYLCASSLGDLVAGELFFGEGSRLTVL.

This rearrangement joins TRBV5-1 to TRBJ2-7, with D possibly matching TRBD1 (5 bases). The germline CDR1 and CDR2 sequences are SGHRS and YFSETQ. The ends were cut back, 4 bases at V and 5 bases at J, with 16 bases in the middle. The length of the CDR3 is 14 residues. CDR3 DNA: TGCGCCAGCAGCCCCCCCTTACAGGCCCACGAGCAGTACTTC. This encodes CASSPPLQAHEQYF.

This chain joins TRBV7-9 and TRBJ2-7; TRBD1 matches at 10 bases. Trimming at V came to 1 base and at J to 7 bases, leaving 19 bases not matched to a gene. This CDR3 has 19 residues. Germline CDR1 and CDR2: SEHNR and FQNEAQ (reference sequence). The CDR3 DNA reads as TGTGCCAGCAGCTTAGTGGGGACAGGGGTCCCCCAACTACTACGGGAGCAGTACTTC. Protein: CASSLVGTGVPQLLREQYF.

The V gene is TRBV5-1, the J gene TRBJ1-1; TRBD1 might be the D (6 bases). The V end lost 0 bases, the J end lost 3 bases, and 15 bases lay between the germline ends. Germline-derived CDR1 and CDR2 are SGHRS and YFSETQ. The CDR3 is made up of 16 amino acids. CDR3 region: CASSLGVGRGDTEAFF. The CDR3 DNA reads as TGCGCCAGCAGCTTGGGGGTAGGGAGGGGGGACACTGAAGCTTTCTTT.

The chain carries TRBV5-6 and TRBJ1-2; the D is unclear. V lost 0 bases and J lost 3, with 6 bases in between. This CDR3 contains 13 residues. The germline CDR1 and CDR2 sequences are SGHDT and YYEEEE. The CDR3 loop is CASSLGGDYGYTF. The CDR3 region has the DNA TGTGCCAGCAGCTTGGGCGGGGACTATGGCTACACCTTC.

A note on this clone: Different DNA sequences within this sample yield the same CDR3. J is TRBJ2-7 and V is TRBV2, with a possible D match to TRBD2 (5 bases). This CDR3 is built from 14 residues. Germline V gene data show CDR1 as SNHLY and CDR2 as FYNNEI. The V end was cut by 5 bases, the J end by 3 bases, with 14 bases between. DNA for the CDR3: TGTGCCAGCAGTAGCCGCCTGGCGGGCTACGAGCAGTACTTC. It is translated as CASSSRLAGYEQYF.

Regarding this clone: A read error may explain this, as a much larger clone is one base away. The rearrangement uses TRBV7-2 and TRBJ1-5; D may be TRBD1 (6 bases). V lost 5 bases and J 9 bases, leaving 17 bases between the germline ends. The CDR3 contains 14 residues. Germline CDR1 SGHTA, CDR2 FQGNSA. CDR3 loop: CASSRDKGVWPQHF. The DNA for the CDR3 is TGTGCCAGCAGCCGGGACAAGGGGGTTTGGCCCCAGCATTTT.

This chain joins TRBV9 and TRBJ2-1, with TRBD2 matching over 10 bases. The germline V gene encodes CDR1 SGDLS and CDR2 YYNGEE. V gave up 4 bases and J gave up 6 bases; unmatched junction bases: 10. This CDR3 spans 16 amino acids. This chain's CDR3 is CASSPYSGRAANEQFF. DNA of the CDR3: TGTGCCAGCAGCCCCTACAGCGGGAGGGCCGCCAATGAGCAGTTCTTC.

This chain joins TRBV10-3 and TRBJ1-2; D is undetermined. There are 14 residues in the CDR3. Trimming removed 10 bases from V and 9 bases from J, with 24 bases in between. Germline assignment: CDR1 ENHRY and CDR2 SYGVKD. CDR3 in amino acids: CATLALDGIGSYTF. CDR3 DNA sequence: TGTGCCACCTTAGCACTGGACGGAATCGGGAGCTACACCTTC.

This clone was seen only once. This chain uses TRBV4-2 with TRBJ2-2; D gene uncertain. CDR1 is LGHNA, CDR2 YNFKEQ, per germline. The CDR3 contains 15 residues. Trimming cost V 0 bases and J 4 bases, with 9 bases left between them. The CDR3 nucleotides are TGTGCCAGCAGCCAAGAGAGGCGTGGCACCGGGGAGCTGTTTTTT. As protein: CASSQERRGTGELFF.

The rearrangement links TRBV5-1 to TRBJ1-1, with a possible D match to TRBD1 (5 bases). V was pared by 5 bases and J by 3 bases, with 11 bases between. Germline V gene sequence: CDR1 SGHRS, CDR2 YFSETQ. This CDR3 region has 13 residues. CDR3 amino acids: CASSNKGHTEAFF. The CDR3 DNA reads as TGCGCCAGCAGTAATAAGGGGCACACTGAAGCTTTCTTT.

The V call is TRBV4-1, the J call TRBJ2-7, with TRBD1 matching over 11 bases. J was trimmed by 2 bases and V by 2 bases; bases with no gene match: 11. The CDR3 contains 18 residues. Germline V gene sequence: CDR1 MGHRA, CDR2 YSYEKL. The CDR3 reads CASSQRPSGQGAAYEQYF. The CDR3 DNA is TGCGCCAGCAGCCAACGACCCTCTGGACAGGGGGCGGCCTACGAGCAGTACTTC.

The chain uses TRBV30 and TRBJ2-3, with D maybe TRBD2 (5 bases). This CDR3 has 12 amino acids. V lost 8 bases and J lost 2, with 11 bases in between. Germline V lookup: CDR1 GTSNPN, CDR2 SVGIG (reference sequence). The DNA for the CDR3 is TGTGCCGGCGCGGGCCCCACAGATACGCAGTATTTT. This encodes CAGAGPTDTQYF.

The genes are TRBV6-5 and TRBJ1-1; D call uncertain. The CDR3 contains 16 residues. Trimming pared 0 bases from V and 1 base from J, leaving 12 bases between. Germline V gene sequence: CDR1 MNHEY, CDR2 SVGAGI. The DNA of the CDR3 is TGTGCCAGCAGTTACTCGAGGGTCCGAGGGAACACTGAAGCTTTCTTT. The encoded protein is CASSYSRVRGNTEAFF.

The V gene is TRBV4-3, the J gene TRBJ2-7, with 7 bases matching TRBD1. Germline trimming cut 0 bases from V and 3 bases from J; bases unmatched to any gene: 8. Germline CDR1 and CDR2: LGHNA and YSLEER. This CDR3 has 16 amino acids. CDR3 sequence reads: CASSQDRYGDSYEQYF. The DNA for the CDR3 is TGCGCCAGCAGCCAAGATCGGTACGGGGACAGCTACGAGCAGTACTTC.

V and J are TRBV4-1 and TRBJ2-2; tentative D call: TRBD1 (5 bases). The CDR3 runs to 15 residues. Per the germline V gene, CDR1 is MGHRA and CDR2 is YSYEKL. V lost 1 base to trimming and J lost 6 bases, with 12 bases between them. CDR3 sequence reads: CASSQVLVGAGELFF. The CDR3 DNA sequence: TGCGCCAGCAGCCAAGTACTGGTAGGGGCCGGGGAGCTGTTTTTT.

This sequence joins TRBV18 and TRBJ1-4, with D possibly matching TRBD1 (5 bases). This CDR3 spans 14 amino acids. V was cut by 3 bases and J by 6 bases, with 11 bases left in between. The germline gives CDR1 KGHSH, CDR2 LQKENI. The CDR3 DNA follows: TGTGCCAGCTCACCCGGGGGTGAGCATGAAAAACTGTTTTTT. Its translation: CASSPGGEHEKLFF.

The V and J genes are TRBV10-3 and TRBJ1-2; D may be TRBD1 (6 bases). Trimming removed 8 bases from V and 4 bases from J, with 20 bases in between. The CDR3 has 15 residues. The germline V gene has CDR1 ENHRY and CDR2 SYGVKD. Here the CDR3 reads CAIGRTAAGVYGYTF. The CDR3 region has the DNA TGTGCCATCGGAAGGACAGCGGCGGGTGTCTATGGCTACACCTTC.

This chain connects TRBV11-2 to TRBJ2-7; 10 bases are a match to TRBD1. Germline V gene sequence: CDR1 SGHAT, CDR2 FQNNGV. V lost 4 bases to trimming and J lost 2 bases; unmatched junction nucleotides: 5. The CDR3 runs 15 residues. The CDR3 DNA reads TGTGCCAGCAGCTGGCAGGGACAGGGGACCTACGAGCAGTACTTC. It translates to CASSWQGQGTYEQYF. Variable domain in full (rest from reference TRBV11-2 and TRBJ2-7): EAGVAQSPRYKIIEKRQSVAFWCNPISGHATLYWYQQILGQGPKLLIQFQNNGVVDDSQLPKDRFSAERLKGVDSTLKIQPAKLEDSAVYLCASSWQGQGTYEQYFGPGTRLTVT.

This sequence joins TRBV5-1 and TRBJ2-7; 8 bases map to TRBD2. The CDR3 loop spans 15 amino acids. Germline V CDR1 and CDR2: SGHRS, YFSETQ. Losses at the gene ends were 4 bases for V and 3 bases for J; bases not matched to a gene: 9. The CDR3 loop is CASSPGLASYYEQYF. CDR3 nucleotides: TGCGCCAGCAGCCCAGGACTAGCCTCCTACTACGAGCAGTACTTC.

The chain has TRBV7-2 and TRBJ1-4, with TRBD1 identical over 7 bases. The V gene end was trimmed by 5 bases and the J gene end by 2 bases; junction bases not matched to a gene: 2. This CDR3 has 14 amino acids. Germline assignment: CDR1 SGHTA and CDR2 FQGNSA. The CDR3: CASSLQGTNEKLFF. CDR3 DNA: TGTGCCAGCAGCCTACAGGGGACTAATGAAAAACTGTTTTTT.